One sample yielded the 24 T cell receptor beta chains listed below, sequenced in a study of blood T cells in healthy people across ages. The use of a sample-barcoded 5' primer and a J-beta primer mix characterized a second PCR of roughly 6 to 12 cycles. From the 5' RACE reads, TCRdb called clonotypes with MiXCR, one entry per CDR3 protein. The sample has about 650,000 distinct CDR3 sequences; less than 40% are singletons. Sequencing was performed on blood. Receptors were obtained from a woman aged 80 or over in good health.

V and J are TRBV6-1 and TRBJ2-6; D possibly corresponds to TRBD1 (5 bases). The CDR3 is 17 residues long. V was pared by 7 bases and J by 0 bases, with 16 bases between. From germline, CDR1 is MNHNS and CDR2 SASEGT. This CDR3 is CASTHRAGYSGANVLTF. For the CDR3, the DNA is TGTGCCAGCACCCATCGGGCAGGGTACTCTGGGGCCAACGTCCTGACTTTC.

This clonotype came up many times. V gene TRBV4-3 combines with J gene TRBJ2-1; D gene unclear. Trimming left V 2 bases short and J 1 base short, with 12 bases between. The CDR3 runs 16 residues. CDR1 is LGHNA, CDR2 YSLEER, per germline. CDR3 bases: TGCGCCAGCAGCCAATTCGAGGACCCTTCCTACAATGAGCAGTTCTTC. This translates into CASSQFEDPSYNEQFF.

Remarks on this clonotype: Given a much more abundant clone one base away, this may be a read error. This chain joins TRBV5-1 and TRBJ2-1; tentatively, D is TRBD2 (5 bases). The J call may be incorrect, as the DNA end agrees better with TRBJ2-7. There are 16 residues in the CDR3. Germline loops: CDR1 SGHRS, CDR2 YFSETQ. The CDR3 loop reads CASSLGGGGPYNEQYF. The CDR3 bases are TGCGCCAGCAGCTTGGGTGGAGGTGGACCCTACAATGAGCAGTACTTC.

This clonotype has only a few counts. V gene TRBV18 combines with J gene TRBJ1-1, with TRBD1 as a possible D gene (5 bases). Trimming took off 5 bases at V and 5 bases at J, with 18 bases between the two ends. Looked up from germline, CDR1 is KGHSH and CDR2 is LQKENI. The CDR3 runs 15 residues. The CDR3 reads CASSTSGRFGTEAFF. The CDR3 coding sequence is TGTGCCAGCTCAACGTCAGGGCGGTTTGGGACTGAAGCTTTCTTT.

This clonotype was recorded a few times. A read error may be the cause here, since a much bigger clone is one base away. The chain recombines TRBV7-9 with TRBJ1-2; D unresolved. This CDR3 is 11 amino acids long. CDR1 and CDR2 (germline): SEHNR, FQNEAQ (reference sequence). The CDR3 nucleotides are TGTGCCGGCAGCTTGCTCGATGGCTACACCTTC. Translating it yields CAGSLLDGYTF.

V is TRBV6-1 and J is TRBJ1-1, with TRBD1 matching 10 bases. Germline V CDR1 and CDR2: MNHNS, SASEGT. The CDR3 sequence is 15 residues long. J was trimmed by 5 bases and V by 1 base; bases with no gene match: 4. CDR3 coding DNA: TGTGCCAGCAGTGAAGAGACAGGGGGCCGGACTGAAGCTTTCTTT. It encodes CASSEETGGRTEAFF.

This clonotype occurred a few times. The chain combines TRBV5-6 with TRBJ2-2; D not resolved. CDR3 length: 15 residues. CDR1 SGHDT and CDR2 YYEEEE come from the germline V gene. Trimming left V 6 bases short and J 5 bases short, with 17 bases between. This CDR3 reads CASTSRLLRTGELFF. The CDR3 region has the DNA TGTGCCAGCACCTCCCGGCTATTGCGGACCGGGGAGCTGTTTTTT.

In this sample, this clonotype turned up many times. The chain links TRBV6-5 to TRBJ2-3, with a possible D match to TRBD2 (7 bases). The CDR3 runs to 17 residues. V was shortened by 0 bases and J by 2 bases, with 15 bases between the two germline ends. CDR1 is MNHEY, CDR2 SVGAGI, per germline. The DNA of the CDR3 is TGTGCCAGCAGTTACTCGATCTCCGGGGGGCCCACAGATACGCAGTATTTT. Its translation: CASSYSISGGPTDTQYF.

This clonotype was seen a few times. The chain is built from TRBV20-1 and TRBJ2-3; D is possibly TRBD2 (6 bases). The CDR3 is 15 amino acids. Germline V CDR1 and CDR2: DFQATT, SNEGSKA (reference sequence). V lost 0 bases, J lost 0 bases, and 10 bases lay in between. In DNA, the CDR3 is TGCAGTGCTAGAGATCCGGGACTGAGCACAGATACGCAGTATTTT. Translating it yields CSARDPGLSTDTQYF.

This clonotype has only a few counts. The rearrangement joins TRBV18 to TRBJ1-5; D may be TRBD1 (6 bases). CDR1 KGHSH and CDR2 LQKENI come from the germline V gene. The CDR3 has 16 residues. V gave up 3 bases and J gave up 0 bases, with 12 bases separating them. CDR3 bases: TGTGCCAGCTCACCGGGTGGGGGCTTTAGCAATCAGCCCCAGCATTTT. Amino acids: CASSPGGGFSNQPQHF.

This clonotype appeared many times. The J gene is TRBJ2-5, the V gene TRBV11-2; D ambiguous. The V gene lost 3 bases and the J gene lost 0 bases, with 5 bases spanning the gap. This CDR3 comprises 13 residues. CDR1 is SGHAT, CDR2 FQNNGV, per germline. CDR3 residues: CASSLSDQETQYF. DNA of the CDR3: TGTGCCAGCAGCTTGTCGGACCAAGAGACCCAGTACTTC.

The CDR3 here is CAWSARAGLGNNEQFF. The CDR3 DNA follows: TGTGCCTGGAGTGCACGAGCAGGACTAGGCAACAATGAGCAGTTCTTC. J is TRBJ2-1 and V is TRBV30, with 7 bases aligning to TRBD2. The CDR3 spans 16 residues. After removal of 1 base from V and 5 bases from J, the junction contained 11 bases not matched to a gene. CDR1 GTSNPN and CDR2 SVGIG come from the germline V gene (reference sequence). Using reference TRBV30 and TRBJ2-1 for the parts outside the CDR3, the full variable domain is SQTIHQWPATLVQPVGSPLSLECTVEGTSNPNLYWYRQAAGRGLQLLFYSVGIGQISSEVPQNLSASRPQDRQFILSSKKLLLSDSGFYLCAWSARAGLGNNEQFFGPGTRLTVL.

The gene calls are TRBV18 and TRBJ1-5, with 11 bases identical to TRBD1. The CDR3 contains 18 residues. J gave up 1 base and V 4 bases, and 9 bases lay outside the gene matches. Germline V gene lookup returns CDR1 KGHSH and CDR2 LQKENI. As DNA, the CDR3 is TGTGCCAGCTCACTCAACCCCGGACAGGGGGCGAGCAATCAGCCCCAGCATTTT. It translates to CASSLNPGQGASNQPQHF.

The table lists this clonotype with many counts. This sequence joins TRBV20-1 and TRBJ2-1; possible D gene TRBD1, 5 bases. CDR1 DFQATT and CDR2 SNEGSKA come from the germline V gene (reference sequence). The V and J ends lost 3 bases and 5 bases respectively, with 11 bases between them. The CDR3 runs 13 residues. The CDR3: CSASKGQDNEQFF. In DNA form, the CDR3 reads TGCAGTGCTAGTAAGGGGCAGGACAATGAGCAGTTCTTC.

To note about this clonotype: This sequence may be a read error, since a much larger clone differs from it by one base. The chain has TRBV7-2 and TRBJ2-5, with 11 bases that match TRBD2. The end of the DNA aligns better with TRBJ2-7, so the J call may be wrong. The germline gives CDR1 SGHTA, CDR2 FQGNSA. CDR3 length: 14 amino acids. The CDR3 DNA reads as TGTGCCAGCAGCATTAGCGGGGGGGTTAGCGAGCAGTACTTC. Its translation is CASSISGGVSEQYF.

This clonotype was found once. The junction does not match germline at one end; this may be a read error. This chain uses TRBV5-5 with TRBJ1-6; D possibly corresponds to TRBD1 (5 bases). The CDR3 sequence is 16 residues long. Germline lookup yields CDR1 SGHKS and CDR2 YYEKEE (reference sequence). CDR3 sequence reads: CASSWGVSSYNSPPHF. In nucleotides, the CDR3 is TGTGCCAGCAGCTGGGGGGTCAGCTCCTATAATTCACCCCCCCACTTT.

A word on this clonotype: Just one base apart from a much larger clone, this may be a read error. The CDR3 bases are TGTGCCAGCAGCTTAGATGTCACAGATGCGCAGTATTTT. This encodes CASSLDVTDAQYF. The chain carries TRBV7-2 and TRBJ2-3; no definite D call. The CDR3 totals 13 residues. CDR1 is SGHTA and CDR2 is FQGNSA in the germline V gene.

This clonotype was counted a few times. This may be a read error: a much more frequent sequence differs by one nucleotide. CDR3 bases: TGTGCCAGCAGCTTCGCCCGTGCTAGCGGCACAGATACGCAGTATTTT. It specifies CASSFARASGTDTQYF. The gene calls are TRBV7-6 and TRBJ2-3; TRBD2 might be the D (6 bases). The V end was cut by 3 bases, the J end by 1 base, with 14 bases between. The CDR3 is 16 amino acids. CDR1 and CDR2 from the germline V gene are SGHVS and FNYEAQ.

This clonotype was seen at least ten times. The gene calls are TRBV27 and TRBJ2-7, with 10 nucleotides matching TRBD2. The length of the CDR3 is 15 residues. The V and J ends lost 2 bases and 2 bases, in that order; junction bases with no gene match: 3. CDR1 is MNHEY and CDR2 is SMNVEV in the germline V gene (reference sequence). The CDR3 sequence is CASSLKTSGAYEQYF. The CDR3 DNA is TGTGCCAGCAGTTTAAAAACTAGCGGGGCCTACGAGCAGTACTTC.

This clonotype was counted many times. The J gene is TRBJ2-3, the V gene TRBV28; no firm D call. The CDR3 consists of 12 residues. The V and J ends lost 5 bases and 4 bases respectively, with 7 bases between them. Germline V gene sequence: CDR1 MDHEN, CDR2 SYDVKM. CDR3 DNA: TGTGCCAGCAGTAGAACTCCAGATACGCAGTATTTT. Its protein is CASSRTPDTQYF.

This chain connects TRBV24-1 to TRBJ2-5; D assignment may be TRBD1 or TRBD2 (6 bases each). Trimming removed 4 bases at V and 4 bases at J, with 15 bases between. The CDR3 is 15 residues long. Germline lookup yields CDR1 KGHDR and CDR2 SFDVKD. CDR3 residues: CATSDHREEGETQYF. Here the CDR3 DNA reads TGTGCCACCAGTGACCACAGGGAGGAAGGAGAGACCCAGTACTTC.

The chain uses TRBV7-2 and TRBJ2-3; a possible D gene is TRBD1 (5 bases). From germline, CDR1 is SGHTA and CDR2 FQGNSA. Trimming cost V 3 bases and J 2 bases, with 12 bases left between them. CDR3 length equals 15 residues. CDR3 sequence (DNA): TGTGCCAGCAGCTTCCCCGGACACTTCACAGATACGCAGTATTTT. Protein: CASSFPGHFTDTQYF. Full variable domain (remainder filled in from reference TRBV7-2 and TRBJ2-3): GAGVSQSPSNKVTEKGKDVELRCDPISGHTALYWYRQSLGQGLEFLIYFQGNSAPDKSGLPSDRFSAERTGGSVSTLTIQRTQQEDSAVYLCASSFPGHFTDTQYFGPGTRLTVL.

Notes on this clonotype: Compared with germline, one end of the junction differs, possibly owing to a read error. The rearrangement joins TRBV6-1 to TRBJ1-6, with 7 bases lining up with TRBD1. The CDR3 length is 15 residues. Germline V gene lookup returns CDR1 MNHNS and CDR2 SASEGT. As DNA, the CDR3 is TGCGCCAGCAGTGAACGTGTACAGGGGCGGTCACCCCTCCACTTT. This sequence encodes CASSERVQGRSPLHF.

CDR3 sequence (DNA): TGTGCCAGCAGCCGAAATAGAAGGACTGAAGCTTTCTTT. It yields the protein CASSRNRRTEAFF. V is TRBV14 and J is TRBJ1-1; no clear D. The CDR3 covers 13 residues. With 4 bases removed from V and 5 bases from J, the gap between germline ends came to 11 bases. The germline V gene has CDR1 SGHDN and CDR2 FVKESK. Drawing the rest from reference TRBV14 and TRBJ1-1, the complete variable domain is EAGVTQFPSHSVIEKGQTVTLRCDPISGHDNLYWYRRVMGKEIKFLLHFVKESKQDESGMPNNRFLAERTGGTYSTLKVQPAELEDSGVYFCASSRNRRTEAFFGQGTRLTVV.